The rows below give T cell receptor beta chains drawn from one sample of a study of blood T cells in healthy people across ages. Each CDR3 protein gets one entry after TCRdb re-called the 5' RACE reads with MiXCR. The data show around 1,100,000 distinct CDR3 sequences, 35% to 45% seen once. Sequencing was carried out using blood. The receptors come from a young man in good health. Both conserved end residues are trimmed from each CDR3. Each record gives: J gene, V gene, CDR3 protein.

J gene: TRBJ2-2
V gene: TRBV7-2
CDR3 protein: VSSLYGSGAGELF

J gene: TRBJ2-7
V gene: TRBV7-6
CDR3 protein: ASSLVPRQGRGYEQY

J gene: TRBJ1-1
V gene: TRBV18
CDR3 protein: ASSPLLDTEAF

J gene: TRBJ2-3
V gene: TRBV2
CDR3 protein: ASSADQGVTDTQY

J gene: TRBJ1-1
V gene: TRBV5-1
CDR3 protein: ASSLTSQGLDTEAF

J gene: TRBJ2-3
V gene: TRBV12-3/TRBV12-4
CDR3 protein: ASTSTSRGVTDTQY

J gene: TRBJ2-1
V gene: TRBV7-2
CDR3 protein: ASSLQTAVSASEQF

J gene: TRBJ1-5
V gene: TRBV21-1
CDR3 protein: ASSEEGPDSNQPQH

J gene: TRBJ2-2
V gene: TRBV14
CDR3 protein: ASGTRLNTGELF

J gene: TRBJ2-3
V gene: TRBV12-3/TRBV12-4
CDR3 protein: ASSFVTSGASDTQY

J gene: -
V gene: TRBV5-1
CDR3 protein: ASSLAGGELYNEQY

J gene: TRBJ2-1
V gene: TRBV11-1
CDR3 protein: ASSWRDPRSYNEQF

J gene: TRBJ1-2
V gene: TRBV20-1
CDR3 protein: SARVWAQGGYGYT

J gene: TRBJ1-2
V gene: TRBV21-1
CDR3 protein: ASSPAPGQVVLGYT

J gene: TRBJ1-6
V gene: TRBV3-1
CDR3 protein: ASSQDSARVGAPLH

J gene: TRBJ1-1
V gene: TRBV20-1
CDR3 protein: SARGRNEAF

J gene: TRBJ2-7
V gene: TRBV7-2
CDR3 protein: ASSLAIGVYEQY

J gene: TRBJ2-2
V gene: TRBV12-3/TRBV12-4
CDR3 protein: ASSLALQVGRELF

J gene: TRBJ1-2
V gene: TRBV5-1
CDR3 protein: ASSLAPGGIYGYT

J gene: TRBJ2-1
V gene: TRBV4-3
CDR3 protein: ASSQYRYREQNEQF

J gene: TRBJ2-5
V gene: TRBV4-2
CDR3 protein: ASMGRGETQY

J gene: TRBJ1-2
V gene: TRBV7-9
CDR3 protein: ASSLGGDYI

J gene: TRBJ2-3
V gene: TRBV28
CDR3 protein: ASSLAGKEADTQY

J gene: TRBJ1-1
V gene: TRBV29-1
CDR3 protein: SVRRTGSTEAF

J gene: TRBJ1-2
V gene: TRBV5-1
CDR3 protein: ASSSDRDFFYGYT

J gene: TRBJ1-5
V gene: TRBV7-2
CDR3 protein: ASGTGGNQPQH

J gene: TRBJ2-5
V gene: TRBV4-3
CDR3 protein: ASSQETGMMETQY

J gene: -
V gene: TRBV20-1
CDR3 protein: SVPHAGQGAGEQY

J gene: TRBJ2-5
V gene: TRBV4-2
CDR3 protein: ASSQDSADSITY

J gene: TRBJ2-4
V gene: TRBV20-1
CDR3 protein: SVKTLAKNIQY

J gene: -
V gene: TRBV20-1
CDR3 protein: SARRTQLPPYEQY

J gene: TRBJ1-2
V gene: TRBV6-5
CDR3 protein: ASRDSGEYGYT

J gene: TRBJ2-5
V gene: TRBV7-2
CDR3 protein: ASSLEGTVFAETQY

J gene: TRBJ1-4
V gene: TRBV7-9
CDR3 protein: ASSFEGLDEKLF

J gene: TRBJ2-3
V gene: TRBV12-3/TRBV12-4
CDR3 protein: ASSLGFSGTVSTDTQY

J gene: TRBJ2-7
V gene: TRBV20-1
CDR3 protein: SASDRGSYEQY

J gene: TRBJ2-3
V gene: TRBV9
CDR3 protein: ASSSGGEPTDTQY

J gene: TRBJ1-1
V gene: TRBV7-9
CDR3 protein: ASFERDREEAF

J gene: TRBJ1-1
V gene: TRBV7-9
CDR3 protein: AGSASGTIGTEAF

J gene: TRBJ1-4
V gene: TRBV20-1
CDR3 protein: SARDRGRINEKLF